The rows below give T cell receptor beta chains drawn from one sample of a study of blood T cell repertoires in COVID-19. The data were produced by immunoSEQ multiplex PCR, yet TCRdb's version contains in-frame clones alone and is incomplete. The sample has 75,000 to 100,000 clones, about 81% seen once. The sample consisted of peripheral blood. The receptor set was obtained from an older man with acute or convalescent COVID-19. CDR3s include the opening cysteine and the closing phenylalanine or tryptophan. Each record gives: V gene, clone size, D gene, J gene, CDR3 protein, CDR3 DNA. The D gene is left open where the match is weak. Rows give clone size only sometimes, using once, few, many, or a class for an expanded clone.

>TRBV4-1|few|.|TRBJ2-3
CASSQDATGEADTQYF
TGCGCCAGCAGCCAAGATGCGACGGGGGAGGCAGATACGCAGTATTTT
>TRBV14|.|.|TRBJ2-7
CASSQDRIKAYEQYF
TGTGCCAGCAGCCAGGACAGAATTAAAGCCTACGAGCAGTACTTC
>TRBV4-2|.|.|TRBJ1-2
CASSQPGGTPNYGYTF
TGTGCCAGCAGCCAACCCGGGGGGACACCGAACTATGGCTACACCTTC
>TRBV6-2/TRBV6-3|.|.|TRBJ1-2
CASTPRGVNYGYTF
TGTGCCAGCACCCCCCGCGGAGTCAACTATGGCTACACCTTC
>TRBV4-3|.|TRBD2|TRBJ2-7
CASSRRTSGLNEQYF
TGCGCCAGCAGCCGTCGGACTAGCGGTCTGAACGAGCAGTACTTC
>TRBV27|.|.|TRBJ2-5
CASSPSQGAKYF
TGTGCCAGCAGTCCGTCACAAGGGGCCAAGTACTTC
>TRBV9|.|TRBD1|TRBJ2-7
CASSYRDSSYEQYF
TGTGCCAGCAGCTACCGGGACAGTTCCTACGAGCAGTACTTC
>TRBV2|.|TRBD2|TRBJ2-3
CASSEWQAGGRDTQYF
TGTGCCAGCAGTGAATGGCAAGCGGGAGGGCGGGATACGCAGTATTTT
>TRBV7-9|.|.|TRBJ1-5
CASRRDGSNQPQHF
TGTGCCAGCCGGCGGGACGGGAGCAATCAGCCCCAGCATTTT
>TRBV30|few|TRBD2|TRBJ2-5
CAWSMGGPETQYF
TGTGCCTGGAGTATGGGAGGGCCGGAGACCCAGTACTTC
>TRBV7-2|once|.|TRBJ1-2
CASSLRGEIYGYTF
TGTGCCAGCAGCTTGCGGGGGGAGATCTATGGCTACACCTTC
>TRBV2|.|TRBD1|TRBJ1-4
CASRLGQGASNEKLFF
TGTGCCAGCAGATTGGGACAGGGGGCTTCAAATGAAAAACTGTTTTTT
>TRBV27|.|.|TRBJ1-2
CASSSRDGYTF
TGTGCCAGCAGTTCCCGGGATGGCTACACCTTC
>TRBV6-2/TRBV6-3|.|TRBD2|TRBJ2-1
CASSYFGTSGAGEQFF
TGTGCCAGCAGTTACTTCGGGACTAGCGGGGCCGGGGAGCAGTTCTTC
>TRBV28|.|TRBD1|TRBJ2-3
CASRPRDRGTDTQYF
TGTGCCAGCAGGCCCCGGGACAGGGGGACAGATACGCAGTATTTT
>TRBV4-2|.|.|TRBJ2-1
CASSQGLGTYNEQFF
TGTGCCAGCAGCCAAGGACTAGGGACCTACAATGAGCAGTTCTTC
>TRBV19|.|TRBD1|TRBJ1-2
CASGQRQGANYGYTF
TGTGCCAGTGGGCAAAGACAGGGGGCTAACTATGGCTACACCTTC
>TRBV7-6|.|.|TRBJ2-5
CASSPQGREYQETQYF
TGTGCCAGCAGCCCCCAGGGGCGGGAGTACCAAGAGACCCAGTACTTC
>TRBV6-5|.|TRBD1|TRBJ1-2
CASSYSQGGGDGYTF
TGTGCCAGCAGTTACTCTCAGGGGGGTGGAGATGGCTACACCTTC
>TRBV5-1|.|.|TRBJ2-7
CASSLNEGYEQYF
TGCGCCAGCAGCCTAAATGAGGGCTACGAGCAGTACTTC
>TRBV6-4|.|TRBD2|TRBJ2-1
CASSLTGTSGRFF
TGTGCCAGCAGCCTGACCGGGACTAGCGGTCGGTTCTTC
>TRBV15|.|TRBD1|TRBJ1-6
CATSGTGASYNSPLHF
TGTGCCACCAGCGGGACAGGGGCATCTTATAATTCACCCCTCCACTTT
>TRBV5-1|once|TRBD1|TRBJ1-4
CASSIQTGANEKLFF
TGCGCCAGCAGCATCCAGACAGGGGCGAATGAAAAACTGTTTTTT
>TRBV10-2|.|TRBD1|TRBJ1-2
CASSLQGEYGYTF
TGCGCCAGCAGCCTACAGGGGGAATATGGCTACACCTTC
>TRBV10-3|.|TRBD1|TRBJ2-3
CAIKDRGYTDTQYF
TGTGCCATCAAGGACAGGGGATATACAGATACGCAGTATTTT
>TRBV10-2|once|.|TRBJ2-3
CASRIGGSTDTQYF
TGCGCCAGCCGGATAGGGGGATCCACAGATACGCAGTATTTT